This T cell receptor (beta chain) was found in a study of blood T cell repertoires in COVID-19. Here immunoSEQ multiplex PCR was the method, and the copy in TCRdb shows in-frame clones only, minus some. Of some 70,000 clones in the sample, around four fifths were seen once. The CDR3 is 13 amino acids. Germline assignment: CDR1 SGHTA and CDR2 FQGTGA. V lost 1 base, J lost 8 bases, and 9 bases lay in between. The clonotype originates from a woman aged 55-69 years with acute or convalescent COVID-19. Sequenced: peripheral blood. The chain links TRBV7-3 to TRBJ2-1; TRBD1 might be the D (5 bases). The CDR3 region has the DNA TGTGCCAGCAGCTTAAAAACAGGTGATGAGCAGTTCTTC. Translating gives CASSLKTGDEQFF. The full variable domain, with the rest looked up from reference TRBV7-3 and TRBJ2-1, is GAGVSQTPSNKVTEKGKYVELRCDPISGHTALYWYRQSLGQGPEFLIYFQGTGAADDSGLPNDRFFAVRPEGSVSTLKIQRTERGDSAVYLCASSLKTGDEQFFGPGTRLTVL.